A selection of T cell receptor beta chains follows, all from one sample in a study of graft-versus-host responses after intestinal transplantation. These receptors' antigens are unknown. The table came from immunoSEQ multiplex PCR; TCRdb's copy has only in-frame clones and leaves some out. The sample holds 41,000 or so clones; approximately 96% are singletons and the top ten take approximately 0.54%. The sample consisted of unstimulated CD8+ T cells sorted from spleen or lymph node cells, taken before transplant. The receptors derive from a human donor who was the organ donor for an intestinal transplant. CDR3s include the opening cysteine and the closing phenylalanine or tryptophan. Each record gives: J gene, D gene, V gene, CDR3 protein, CDR3 DNA. A D gene is named only where the DNA matches it firmly.

J gene: TRBJ1-2
D gene: .
V gene: TRBV19
CDR3 protein: CASSITGASNGYTF
CDR3 DNA: TGTGCCAGTAGTATCACTGGGGCGTCGAATGGCTACACCTTC

J gene: TRBJ2-5
D gene: TRBD2
V gene: TRBV15
CDR3 protein: CATSRDAGTSRAGAQYF
CDR3 DNA: TGTGCCACCAGCAGAGATGCCGGGACTAGCAGGGCAGGGGCCCAGTACTTC

J gene: TRBJ1-6
D gene: .
V gene: TRBV27
CDR3 protein: CASSFVNSPLHF
CDR3 DNA: TGTGCCAGCAGTTTTGTTAATTCACCCCTCCACTTT

J gene: TRBJ2-3
D gene: TRBD2
V gene: TRBV4-1
CDR3 protein: CASSPSPGLADIGTDTQYF
CDR3 DNA: TGCGCCAGCAGCCCTTCGCCGGGACTAGCGGACATAGGCACAGATACGCAGTATTTT

J gene: TRBJ2-3
D gene: .
V gene: TRBV27
CDR3 protein: CASSLYAGALTDTQYF
CDR3 DNA: TGTGCCAGCAGTTTATATGCGGGGGCGCTCACAGATACGCAGTATTTT

J gene: TRBJ2-1
D gene: .
V gene: TRBV2
CDR3 protein: CASSELVALGYNEQFF
CDR3 DNA: TGTGCCAGCAGTGAACTAGTGGCCCTGGGCTACAATGAGCAGTTCTTC

J gene: TRBJ2-6
D gene: .
V gene: TRBV30
CDR3 protein: CAWASGANVLTF
CDR3 DNA: TGTGCCTGGGCCTCTGGGGCCAACGTCCTGACTTTC

J gene: TRBJ1-6
D gene: .
V gene: TRBV7-8
CDR3 protein: CASSLARGDHNSPLHF
CDR3 DNA: TGTGCCAGCAGCTTAGCGCGGGGTGACCATAATTCACCCCTCCACTTT

J gene: TRBJ2-5
D gene: .
V gene: TRBV7-8
CDR3 protein: CASSHIVARGGETQYF
CDR3 DNA: TGTGCCAGCAGCCATATAGTTGCCCGAGGGGGAGAGACCCAGTACTTC

J gene: TRBJ1-6
D gene: .
V gene: TRBV9
CDR3 protein: CASSGRVSESYNSPLHF
CDR3 DNA: TGTGCCAGCAGCGGCAGGGTATCCGAGTCCTATAATTCACCCCTCCACTTT

J gene: TRBJ1-2
D gene: .
V gene: TRBV11-2
CDR3 protein: CASSLIGRGANYGYTF
CDR3 DNA: TGTGCCAGCAGCCTGATAGGACGGGGAGCTAACTATGGCTACACCTTC

J gene: TRBJ1-2
D gene: .
V gene: TRBV9
CDR3 protein: CASSVGGYGYTF
CDR3 DNA: TGTGCCAGCAGCGTAGGAGGGTATGGCTACACCTTC